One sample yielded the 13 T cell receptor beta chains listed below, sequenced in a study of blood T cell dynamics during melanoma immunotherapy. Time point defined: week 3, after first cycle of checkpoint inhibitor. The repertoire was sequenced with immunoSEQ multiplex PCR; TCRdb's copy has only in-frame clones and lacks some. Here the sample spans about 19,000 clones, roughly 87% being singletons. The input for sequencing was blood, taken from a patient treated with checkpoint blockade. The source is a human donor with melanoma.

The CDR3 bases are TGTGCCAGCAGTGATCGGCTAGCCATAAATGAGCAGTTCTTC. Translated, it gives CASSDRLAINEQFF. The chain has TRBV25-1 and TRBJ2-1; D may be TRBD2 (5 bases). The CDR3 is made up of 14 amino acids. Germline lookup yields CDR1 MGHDK and CDR2 SYGVNS. The V end lost 3 bases, the J end lost 7 bases, and 13 bases lay between the germline ends.

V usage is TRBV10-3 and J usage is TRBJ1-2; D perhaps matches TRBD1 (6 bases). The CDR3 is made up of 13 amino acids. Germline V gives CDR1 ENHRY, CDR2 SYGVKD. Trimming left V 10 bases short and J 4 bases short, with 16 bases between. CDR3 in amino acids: CATTGTQGYGYTF. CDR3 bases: TGTGCCACTACAGGGACCCAGGGCTATGGCTACACCTTC.

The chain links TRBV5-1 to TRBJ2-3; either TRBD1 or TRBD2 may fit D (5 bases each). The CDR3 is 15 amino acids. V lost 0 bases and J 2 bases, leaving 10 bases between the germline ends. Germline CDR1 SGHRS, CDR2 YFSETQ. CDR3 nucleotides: TGCGCCAGCAGCTTGGGGGGGACCCTCACAGATACGCAGTATTTT. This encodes CASSLGGTLTDTQYF.

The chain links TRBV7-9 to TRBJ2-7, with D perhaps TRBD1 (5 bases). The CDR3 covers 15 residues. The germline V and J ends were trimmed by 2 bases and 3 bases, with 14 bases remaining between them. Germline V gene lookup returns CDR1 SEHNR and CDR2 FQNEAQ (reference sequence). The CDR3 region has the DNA TGTGCCAGCAGCTTAACGGAAGACAGAATCTACGAGCAGTACTTC. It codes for CASSLTEDRIYEQYF.

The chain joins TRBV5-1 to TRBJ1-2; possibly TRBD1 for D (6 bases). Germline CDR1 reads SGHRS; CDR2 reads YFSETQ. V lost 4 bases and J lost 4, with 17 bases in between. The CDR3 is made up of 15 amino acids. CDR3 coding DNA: TGCGCCAGCAGCCCAGACACCTTAGGGGGCTATGGCTACACCTTC. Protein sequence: CASSPDTLGGYGYTF.

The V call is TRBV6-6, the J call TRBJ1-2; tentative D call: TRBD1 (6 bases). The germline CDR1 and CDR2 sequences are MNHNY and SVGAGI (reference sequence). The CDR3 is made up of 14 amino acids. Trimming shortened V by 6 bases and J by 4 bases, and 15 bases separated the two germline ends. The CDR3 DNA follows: TGTGCCAGCAGACCTACGACAGGAGCCTATGGCTACACCTTC. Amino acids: CASRPTTGAYGYTF.

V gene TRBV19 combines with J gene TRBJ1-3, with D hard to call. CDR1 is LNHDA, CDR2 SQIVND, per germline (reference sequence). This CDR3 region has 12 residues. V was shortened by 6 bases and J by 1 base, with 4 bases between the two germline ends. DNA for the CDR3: TGTGCCAGTAGAAGGTCTGGAAACACCATATATTTT. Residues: CASRRSGNTIYF.

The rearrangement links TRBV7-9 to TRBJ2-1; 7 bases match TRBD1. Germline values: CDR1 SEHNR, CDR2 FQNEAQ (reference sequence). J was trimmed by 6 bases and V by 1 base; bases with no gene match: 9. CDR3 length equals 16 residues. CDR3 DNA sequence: TGTGCCAGCAGCTTAGTAGACAGGGAAAGTGGCAATGAGCAGTTCTTC. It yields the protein CASSLVDRESGNEQFF. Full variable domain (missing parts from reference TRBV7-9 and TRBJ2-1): DTGVSQNPRHKITKRGQNVTFRCDPISEHNRLYWYRQTLGQGPEFLTYFQNEAQLEKSRLLSDRFSAERPKGSFSTLEIQRTEQGDSAMYLCASSLVDRESGNEQFFGPGTRLTVL.

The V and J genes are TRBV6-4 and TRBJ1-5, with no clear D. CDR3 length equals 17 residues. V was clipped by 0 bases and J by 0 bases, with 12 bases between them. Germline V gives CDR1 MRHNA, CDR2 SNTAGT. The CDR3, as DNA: TGTGCCAGCAGTGACTCTTGGGGATCGTATAGCAATCAGCCCCAGCATTTT. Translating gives CASSDSWGSYSNQPQHF.

The CDR3: CASSLGTSGSYEQYF. CDR3 sequence (DNA): TGTGCCAGCAGTTTGGGGACTAGCGGGAGTTACGAGCAGTACTTC. The V gene is TRBV28, the J gene TRBJ2-7; 14 nucleotides line up with TRBD2. V lost 3 bases, J lost 4 bases, and 2 bases stayed unmatched. Germline V gene data show CDR1 as MDHEN and CDR2 as SYDVKM. This CDR3 contains 15 residues.

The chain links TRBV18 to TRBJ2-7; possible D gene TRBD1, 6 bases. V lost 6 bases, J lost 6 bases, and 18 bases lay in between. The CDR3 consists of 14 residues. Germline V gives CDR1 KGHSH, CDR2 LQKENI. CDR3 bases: TGTGCCAGCTCCCTAGAAGGGGGTTTTTCCGAGCAGTACTTC. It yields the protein CASSLEGGFSEQYF.

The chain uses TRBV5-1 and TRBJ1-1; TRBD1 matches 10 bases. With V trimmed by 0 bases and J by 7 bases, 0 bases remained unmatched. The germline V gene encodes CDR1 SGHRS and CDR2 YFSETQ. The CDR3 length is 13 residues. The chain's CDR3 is CASSLGDRGEAFF. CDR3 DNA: TGCGCCAGCAGCTTGGGGGACAGGGGTGAAGCTTTCTTT.

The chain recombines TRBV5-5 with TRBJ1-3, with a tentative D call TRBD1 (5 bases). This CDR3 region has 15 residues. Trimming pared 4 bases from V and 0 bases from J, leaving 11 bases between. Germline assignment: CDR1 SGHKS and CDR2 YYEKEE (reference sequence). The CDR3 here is CASSPTGTSGNTIYF. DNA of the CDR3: TGTGCCAGCAGCCCAACAGGTACCTCTGGAAACACCATATATTTT.